This TCR beta chain was sequenced for a study of vaccination effects on CD4 cells after COVID-19. About the research overall: Each participant received a vaccine that was either BNT162b2 or mRNA-1273, given as two doses.

A note on this clone: Antigen: not known.

Within the ViraFEST assay, antigen-specific CD4+ T cells underwent expansion with viral peptide pools prior to sequencing. Having been cultured for about 10 days, the cells underwent CD4+ T cell isolation. Vaccine recipients lacked prior SARS-CoV-2 infection and had negative nucleocapsid antibodies. Both day 3 and day 7 saw half the medium replaced with IL-2 medium. CDR1 is SGHNT, CDR2 YYREEE, per germline (reference sequence). The CDR3 extends over 15 amino acids. Trimming pared 0 bases from V and 6 bases from J, leaving 14 bases between. The data were produced by immunoSEQ multiplex PCR, yet TCRdb's version contains in-frame clones alone and is incomplete. The repertoire consists of tens of thousands of clones, with roughly 70% occurring once and the leading ten covering around 3.5%.

The sequencing used CD4+ T cells from PBMCs cultured with SARS-CoV-2 spike peptides, collected before COVID-19 vaccination. J is TRBJ2-3 and V is TRBV5-4; the D is unclear. The clonotype was recovered from a human donor who received a COVID-19 vaccine. The chain's CDR3 is CASSLGSTPGDTQYF. The CDR3 nucleotides are TGTGCCAGCAGCTTGGGGTCAACGCCCGGCGATACGCAGTATTTT.